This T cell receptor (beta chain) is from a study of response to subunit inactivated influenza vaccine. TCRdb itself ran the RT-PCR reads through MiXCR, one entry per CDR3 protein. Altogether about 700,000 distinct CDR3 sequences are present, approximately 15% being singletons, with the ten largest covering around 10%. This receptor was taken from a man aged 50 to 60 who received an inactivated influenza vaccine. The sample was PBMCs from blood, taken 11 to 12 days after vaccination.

Written as DNA, the CDR3 is TGTGCCAGCAGTATAACCGGGCAACTAGCGGGAGGCGGCAATGAGCAGTTCTTC. Translating gives CASSITGQLAGGGNEQFF. This chain joins TRBV6-1 and TRBJ2-1, with 12 bases fitting TRBD2. CDR3 length: 18 residues. The V gene end was trimmed by 5 bases and the J gene end by 6 bases; junction bases not matched to a gene: 14. Germline V gene lookup returns CDR1 MNHNS and CDR2 SASEGT.